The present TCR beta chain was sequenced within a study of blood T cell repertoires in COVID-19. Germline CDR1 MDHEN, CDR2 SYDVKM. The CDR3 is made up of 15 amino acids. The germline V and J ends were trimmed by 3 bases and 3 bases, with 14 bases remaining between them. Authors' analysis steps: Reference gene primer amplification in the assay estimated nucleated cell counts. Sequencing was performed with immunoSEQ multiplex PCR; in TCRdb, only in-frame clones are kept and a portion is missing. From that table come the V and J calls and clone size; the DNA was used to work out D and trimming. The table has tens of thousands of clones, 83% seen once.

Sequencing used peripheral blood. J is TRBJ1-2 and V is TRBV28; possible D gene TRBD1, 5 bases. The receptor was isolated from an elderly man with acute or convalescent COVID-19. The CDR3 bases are TGTGCCAGCAGTTTCGGGGGGGTCGATCACTATGGCTACACCTTC. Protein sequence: CASSFGGVDHYGYTF.